This TCR beta chain was captured in a study of T cell responses to AZD1222 COVID-19 vaccine. Findings and caveats of the study: It should be noted that donors were predominantly white British and more often female, and clonal diversity was possibly underestimated. There were vaccine-associated CD4 TCRs across spike, dominant at 160-218 and 743-854.

Trimming pared 3 bases from V and 9 bases from J, leaving 9 bases between. CDR3 size: 12 residues. Germline V gives CDR1 MNHNY, CDR2 SVGAGI (reference sequence). Clones were sequenced by immunoSEQ multiplex PCR, and TCRdb holds only the in-frame ones, with some missing. Among around 77,000 clones listed, roughly 87% were seen once. A word on this clone: Its target is not known.

The TCR comes from an adult in good health. This sequence joins TRBV6-6 and TRBJ2-1; a weak D match, TRBD2 (5 bases). The material sequenced was peripheral blood, taken on day 0 of AZD1222 vaccination. CDR3 in DNA: TGTGCCAGCAGTTATATGGAGGTTGAGCAGTTCTTC. It specifies CASSYMEVEQFF.